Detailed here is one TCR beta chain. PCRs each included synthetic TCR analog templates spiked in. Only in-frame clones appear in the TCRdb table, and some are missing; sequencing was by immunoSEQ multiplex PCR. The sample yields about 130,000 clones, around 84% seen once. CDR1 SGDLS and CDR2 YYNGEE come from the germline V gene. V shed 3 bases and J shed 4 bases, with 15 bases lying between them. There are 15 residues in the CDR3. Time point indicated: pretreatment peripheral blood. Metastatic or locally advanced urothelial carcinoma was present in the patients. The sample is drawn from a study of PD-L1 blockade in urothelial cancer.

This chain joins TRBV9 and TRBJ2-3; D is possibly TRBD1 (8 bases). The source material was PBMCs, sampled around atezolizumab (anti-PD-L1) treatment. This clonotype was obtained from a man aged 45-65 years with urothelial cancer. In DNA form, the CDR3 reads TGTGCCAGCAGCGCCGACAGGGGAGGGTCAGATACGCAGTATTTT. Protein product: CASSADRGGSDTQYF.